This T cell receptor (beta chain) is drawn from a study of technical replicates of blood from a handful of donors. TCRdb's copy holds only in-frame clones and misses some; the assay was immunoSEQ multiplex PCR. Here the sample spans about 80,000 clones, over 75% being singletons. Germline loops: CDR1 LNHDA, CDR2 SQIVND (reference sequence). Trimming left V 5 bases short and J 4 bases short, with 11 bases between. The CDR3 contains 14 residues. Sequencing was performed on T cells isolated from PBMCs. V gene TRBV19 combines with J gene TRBJ2-2; D might be TRBD2 (5 bases). The TCR sequence derives from a human donor in good health. CDR3 bases: TGTGCCAGTAGTCCAGGACTTCCCACCGGGGAGCTGTTTTTT. Translating it yields CASSPGLPTGELFF.